This TCR beta chain emerged from a study of OX40 agonist ivuxolimab in advanced cancers. At the level of the study: Subjects had a mean age of roughly 60 years, with a range of 23 to 79; around 80% were male. Three patients responded partially, comprising one with hepatocellular carcinoma and two with cutaneous melanoma.

Using immunoSEQ multiplex PCR, the repertoire was profiled, and TCRdb retains in-frame clones only, with some absent. This table holds tens of thousands of clones, roughly 86% found once. With 0 bases clipped from V and 2 bases from J, the junction kept 3 bases outside the gene matches. Per germline, CDR1 MNHEY and CDR2 SVGAGI. The CDR3 is 15 residues long. Sequenced material: CD4+ or CD8+ T cells sorted from blood, taken in a trial of the OX40 agonist ivuxolimab. The TCR originated in an adult with an advanced solid tumor such as melanoma, head and neck, liver or kidney cancer. The chain employs TRBV6-5 and TRBJ1-1, with 7 bases identical to TRBD1. CDR3 nucleotides: TGTGCCAGCAGTTACTCAGGGGGCATAAACACTGAAGCTTTCTTT. It encodes CASSYSGGINTEAFF.